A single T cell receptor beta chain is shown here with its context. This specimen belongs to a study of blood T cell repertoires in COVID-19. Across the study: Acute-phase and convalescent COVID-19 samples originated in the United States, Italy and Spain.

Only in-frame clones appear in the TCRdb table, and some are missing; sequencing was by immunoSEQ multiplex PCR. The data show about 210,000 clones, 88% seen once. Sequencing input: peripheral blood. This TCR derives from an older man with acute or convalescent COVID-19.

CDR3 sequence: CASSLGTGFRNTEAFF. In DNA, the CDR3 is TGTGCCAGCAGTTTAGGGACAGGTTTTAGGAACACTGAAGCTTTCTTT. V gene TRBV28 combines with J gene TRBJ1-1, with 8 bases fitting TRBD1. This CDR3 is 16 amino acids long. The germline gives CDR1 MDHEN, CDR2 SYDVKM. Trimming removed 2 bases from V and 1 base from J; junction bases left unmatched: 6.